This T cell receptor (beta chain) was captured in a study of T cell repertoires in cytomegalovirus infection. In its sample, this clonotype was seen many times. Its antigen is unidentified. V was shortened by 2 bases and J by 1 base, with 8 bases between the two germline ends. The CDR3 runs to 14 residues. Germline CDR1 is SEHNR and CDR2 is FQNEAQ (reference sequence). Each CDR3 protein is one row after TCRdb ran MiXCR on the reads. The table shows around 750,000 distinct CDR3 sequences, with approximately 29% occurring only once. The chain has TRBV7-9 and TRBJ1-1; no firm D call. This clonotype originated in a human donor in good health (CMV status not recorded). Some clones in this sample may be carry-over from other donors' samples. The sequencing used cultured CD8+ T cells from PBMCs, collected from culture after CMV antigen stimulation. The CDR3, as DNA: TGTGCCAGCAGCTTACCGGCGGCGAACACTGAAGCTTTCTTT. It encodes CASSLPAANTEAFF.